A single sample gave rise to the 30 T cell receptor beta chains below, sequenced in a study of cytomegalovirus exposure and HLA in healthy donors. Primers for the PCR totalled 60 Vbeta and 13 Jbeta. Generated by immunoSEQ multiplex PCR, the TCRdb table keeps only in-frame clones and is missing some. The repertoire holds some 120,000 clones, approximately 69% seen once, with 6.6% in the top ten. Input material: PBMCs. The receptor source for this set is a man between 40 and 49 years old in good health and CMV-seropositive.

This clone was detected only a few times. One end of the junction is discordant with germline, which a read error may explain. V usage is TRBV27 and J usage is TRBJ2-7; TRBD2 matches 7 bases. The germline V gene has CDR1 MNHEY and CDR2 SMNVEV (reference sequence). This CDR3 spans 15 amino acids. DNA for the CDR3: TGTGCCATCAGTCGCGACCTGAGCGGGAAGTACGAGCAGTACTTC. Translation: CAISRDLSGKYEQYF.

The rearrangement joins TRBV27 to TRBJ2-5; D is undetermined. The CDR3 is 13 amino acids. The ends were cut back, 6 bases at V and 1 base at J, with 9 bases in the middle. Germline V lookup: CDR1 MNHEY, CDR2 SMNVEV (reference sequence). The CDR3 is CASSTAVQETQYF. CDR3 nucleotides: TGTGCCAGCAGCACAGCAGTCCAAGAGACCCAGTACTTC.

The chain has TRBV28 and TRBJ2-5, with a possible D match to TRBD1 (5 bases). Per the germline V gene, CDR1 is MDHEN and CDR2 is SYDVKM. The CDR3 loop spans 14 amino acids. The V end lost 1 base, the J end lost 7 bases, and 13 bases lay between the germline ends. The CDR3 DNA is TGTGCCAGCAGTTTATCAGGGCCTCTGATGACCCAGTACTTC. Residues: CASSLSGPLMTQYF.

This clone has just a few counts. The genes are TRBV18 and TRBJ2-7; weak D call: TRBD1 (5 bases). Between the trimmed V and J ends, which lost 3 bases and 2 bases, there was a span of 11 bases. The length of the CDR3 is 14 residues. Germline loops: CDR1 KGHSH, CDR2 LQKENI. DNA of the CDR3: TGTGCCAGCTCACCCGCAGGGATGGCCTACGAGCAGTACTTC. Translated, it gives CASSPAGMAYEQYF.

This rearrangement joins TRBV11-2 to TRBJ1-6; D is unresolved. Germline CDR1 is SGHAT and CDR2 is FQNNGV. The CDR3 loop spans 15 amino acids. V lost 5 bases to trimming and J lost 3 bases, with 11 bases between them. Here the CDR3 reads CASSEVQIYNSPLHF. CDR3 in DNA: TGTGCCAGCAGCGAGGTTCAAATCTATAATTCACCCCTCCACTTT.

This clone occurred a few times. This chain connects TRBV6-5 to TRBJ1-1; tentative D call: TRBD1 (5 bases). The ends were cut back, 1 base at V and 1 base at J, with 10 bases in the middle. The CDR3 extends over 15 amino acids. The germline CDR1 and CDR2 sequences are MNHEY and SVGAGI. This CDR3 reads CASSYLNQGNTEAFF. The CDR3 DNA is TGTGCCAGCAGTTACTTAAATCAGGGGAACACTGAAGCTTTCTTT.

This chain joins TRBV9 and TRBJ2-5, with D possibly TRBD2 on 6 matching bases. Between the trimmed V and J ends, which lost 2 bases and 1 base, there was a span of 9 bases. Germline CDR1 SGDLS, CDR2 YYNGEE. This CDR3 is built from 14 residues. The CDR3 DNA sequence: TGTGCCAGCAGCGTTGGGACTTCCCAAGAGACCCAGTACTTC. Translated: CASSVGTSQETQYF.

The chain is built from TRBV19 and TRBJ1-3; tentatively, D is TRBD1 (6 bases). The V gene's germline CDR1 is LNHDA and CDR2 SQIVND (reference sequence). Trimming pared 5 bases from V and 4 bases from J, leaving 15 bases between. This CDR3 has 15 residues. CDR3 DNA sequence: TGTGCCAGTAGTCCCTTCGCAGGGGCAGGAAACACCATATATTTT. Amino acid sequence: CASSPFAGAGNTIYF. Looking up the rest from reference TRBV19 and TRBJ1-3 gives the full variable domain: DGGITQSPKYLFRKEGQNVTLSCEQNLNHDAMYWYRQDPGQGLRLIYYSQIVNDFQKGDIAEGYSVSREKKESFPLTVTSAQKNPTAFYLCASSPFAGAGNTIYFGEGSWLTVV.

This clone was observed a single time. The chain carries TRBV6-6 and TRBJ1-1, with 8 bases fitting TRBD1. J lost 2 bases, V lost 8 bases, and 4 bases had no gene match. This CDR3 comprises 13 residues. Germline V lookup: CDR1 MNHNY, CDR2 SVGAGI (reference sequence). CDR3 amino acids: CASDRGLNTEAFF. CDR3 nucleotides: TGTGCCAGCGACAGGGGCCTTAACACTGAAGCTTTCTTT.

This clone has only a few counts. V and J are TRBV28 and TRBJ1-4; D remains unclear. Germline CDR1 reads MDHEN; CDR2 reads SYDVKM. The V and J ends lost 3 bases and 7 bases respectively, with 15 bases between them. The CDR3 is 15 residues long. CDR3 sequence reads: CASSLSSFGGEKLFF. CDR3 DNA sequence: TGTGCCAGCAGTTTGTCGAGCTTTGGCGGTGAAAAACTGTTTTTT.

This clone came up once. The CDR3, as DNA: TGTGCCAGCAGTTACGAGGGACAGGGGGGTCGACACGAGCAGTACTTC. Translated, it gives CASSYEGQGGRHEQYF. This rearrangement joins TRBV6-5 to TRBJ2-7; 11 bases line up with TRBD1. The CDR3 is 16 amino acids. Germline values: CDR1 MNHEY, CDR2 SVGAGI. J gave up 5 bases and V 2 bases, and 8 bases lay outside the gene matches.

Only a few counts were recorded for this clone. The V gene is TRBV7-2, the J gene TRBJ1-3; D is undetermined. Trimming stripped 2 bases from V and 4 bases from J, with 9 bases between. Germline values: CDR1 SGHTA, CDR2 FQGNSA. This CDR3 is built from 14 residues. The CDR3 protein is CASSLPGWGNTIYF. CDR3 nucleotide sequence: TGTGCCAGCAGCTTACCGGGGTGGGGAAACACCATATATTTT.

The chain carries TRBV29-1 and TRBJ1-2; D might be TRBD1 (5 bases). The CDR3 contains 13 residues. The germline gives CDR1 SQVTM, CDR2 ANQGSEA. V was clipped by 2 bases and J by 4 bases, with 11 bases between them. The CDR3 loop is CSVEPRVGYGYTF. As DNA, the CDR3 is TGCAGCGTTGAACCCAGGGTTGGCTATGGCTACACCTTC.

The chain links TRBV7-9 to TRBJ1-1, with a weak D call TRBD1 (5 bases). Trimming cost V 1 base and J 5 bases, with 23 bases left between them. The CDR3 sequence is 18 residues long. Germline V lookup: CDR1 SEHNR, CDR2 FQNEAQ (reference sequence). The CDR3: CASSLEGWDFHRDTEAFF. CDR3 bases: TGTGCCAGCAGCTTAGAAGGGTGGGACTTTCACAGAGATACTGAAGCTTTCTTT.

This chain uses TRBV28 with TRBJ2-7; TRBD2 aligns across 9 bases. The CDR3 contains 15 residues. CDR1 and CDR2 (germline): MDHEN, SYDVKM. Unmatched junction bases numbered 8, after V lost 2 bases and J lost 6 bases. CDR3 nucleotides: TGTGCCAGCAGTTTAGCTTCTAGCGGGATTTCCGAGCAGTACTTC. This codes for CASSLASSGISEQYF.

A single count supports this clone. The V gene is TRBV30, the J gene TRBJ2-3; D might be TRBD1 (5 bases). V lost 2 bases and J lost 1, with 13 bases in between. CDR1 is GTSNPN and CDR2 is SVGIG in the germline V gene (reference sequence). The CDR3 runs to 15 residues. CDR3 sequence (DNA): TGTGCCTGGAGTTCCCAGGGTTATGGCACAGATACGCAGTATTTT. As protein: CAWSSQGYGTDTQYF.

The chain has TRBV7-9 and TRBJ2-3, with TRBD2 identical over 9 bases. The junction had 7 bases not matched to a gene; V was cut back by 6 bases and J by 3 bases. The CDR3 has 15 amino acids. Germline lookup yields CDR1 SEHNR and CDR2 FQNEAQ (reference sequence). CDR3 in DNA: TGTGCCAGCAGTACCGGGACTAGCATGACAGATACGCAGTATTTT. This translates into CASSTGTSMTDTQYF. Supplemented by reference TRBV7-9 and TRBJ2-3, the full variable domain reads DTGVSQNPRHKITKRGQNVTFRCDPISEHNRLYWYRQTLGQGPEFLTYFQNEAQLEKSRLLSDRFSAERPKGSFSTLEIQRTEQGDSAMYLCASSTGTSMTDTQYFGPGTRLTVL.

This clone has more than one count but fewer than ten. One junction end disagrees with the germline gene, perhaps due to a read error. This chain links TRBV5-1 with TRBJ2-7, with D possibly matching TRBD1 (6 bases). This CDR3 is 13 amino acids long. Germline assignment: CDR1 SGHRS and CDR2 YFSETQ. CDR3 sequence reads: CASSFPGHPSAIF. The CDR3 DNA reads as TGCGCCAGCAGCTTCCCGGGACATCCTTCCGCGATCTTC. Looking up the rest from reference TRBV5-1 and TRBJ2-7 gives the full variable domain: KAGVTQTPRYLIKTRGQQVTLSCSPISGHRSVSWYQQTPGQGLQFLFEYFSETQRNKGNFPGRFSGRQFSNSRSEMNVSTLELGDSALYLCASSFPGHPSAIFGPGTRLTVT.

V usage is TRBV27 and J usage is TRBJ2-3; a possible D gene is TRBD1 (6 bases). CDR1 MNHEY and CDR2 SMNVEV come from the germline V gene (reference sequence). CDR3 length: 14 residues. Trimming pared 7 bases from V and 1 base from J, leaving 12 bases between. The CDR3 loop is CASTRGGGTDTQYF. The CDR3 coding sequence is TGTGCCAGCACCCGAGGGGGAGGCACAGATACGCAGTATTTT.

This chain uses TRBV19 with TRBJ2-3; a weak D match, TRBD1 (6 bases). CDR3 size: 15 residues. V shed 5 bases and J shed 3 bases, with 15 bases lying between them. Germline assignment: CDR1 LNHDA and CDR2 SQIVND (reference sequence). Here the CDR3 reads CASSPPIRGTDTQYF. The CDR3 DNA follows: TGTGCCAGTAGTCCCCCCATCAGGGGAACAGATACGCAGTATTTT.

CDR3 DNA: TGTGCCATCAGTGCAGTCGGAACAGGGAGTCAGCCCCAGCATTTT. It specifies CAISAVGTGSQPQHF. J is TRBJ1-5 and V is TRBV10-3; D may be TRBD1 (6 bases). Per the germline V gene, CDR1 is ENHRY and CDR2 is SYGVKD. V gave up 4 bases and J gave up 6 bases, with 16 bases separating them. The CDR3 is made up of 15 amino acids.

CDR3 DNA: TGTGCCACCAGCCTCGGTCCCGCAGATACGCAGTATTTT. Its translation is CATSLGPADTQYF. The V call is TRBV15, the J call TRBJ2-3; unclear D gene. CDR3 length: 13 residues. Between the trimmed V and J ends, which lost 5 bases and 4 bases, there was a span of 10 bases. Per germline, CDR1 LNHNV and CDR2 YYDKDF (reference sequence).

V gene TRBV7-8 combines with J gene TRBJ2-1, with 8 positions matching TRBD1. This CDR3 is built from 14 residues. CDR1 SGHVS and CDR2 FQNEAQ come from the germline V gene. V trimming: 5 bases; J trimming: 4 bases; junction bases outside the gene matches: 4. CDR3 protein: CASSLRDRYNEQFF. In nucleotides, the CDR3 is TGTGCCAGCAGCCTCCGGGACAGGTACAATGAGCAGTTCTTC.

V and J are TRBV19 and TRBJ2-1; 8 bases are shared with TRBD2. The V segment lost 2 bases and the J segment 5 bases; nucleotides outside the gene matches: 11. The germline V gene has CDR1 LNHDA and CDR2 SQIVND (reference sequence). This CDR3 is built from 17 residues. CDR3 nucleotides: TGTGCCAGTAGTATATATGGGTCCGGGACTAGAAACAATGAGCAGTTCTTC. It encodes CASSIYGSGTRNNEQFF.

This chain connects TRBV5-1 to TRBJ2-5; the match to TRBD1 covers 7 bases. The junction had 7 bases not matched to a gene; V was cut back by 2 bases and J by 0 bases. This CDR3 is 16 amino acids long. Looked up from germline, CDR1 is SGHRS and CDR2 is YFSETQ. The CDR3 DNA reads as TGCGCCAGCAGCTTCAGAGGACAGGCTAACCAAGAGACCCAGTACTTC. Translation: CASSFRGQANQETQYF.

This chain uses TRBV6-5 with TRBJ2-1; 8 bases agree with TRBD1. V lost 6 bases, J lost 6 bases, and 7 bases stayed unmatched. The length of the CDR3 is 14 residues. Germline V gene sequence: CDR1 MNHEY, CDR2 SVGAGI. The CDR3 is CASSPVDRVNEQFF. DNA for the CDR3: TGTGCCAGCAGCCCCGTGGACAGGGTCAATGAGCAGTTCTTC.

CDR3 region: CASSSEGVGYGYTF. CDR3 DNA sequence: TGTGCCAGCAGCTCAGAGGGGGTGGGCTATGGCTACACCTTC. The rearrangement links TRBV7-9 to TRBJ1-2; weak D call: TRBD1 (6 bases). Germline CDR1 SEHNR, CDR2 FQNEAQ (reference sequence). This CDR3 spans 14 amino acids. V gave up 4 bases and J gave up 4 bases, with 13 bases separating them.

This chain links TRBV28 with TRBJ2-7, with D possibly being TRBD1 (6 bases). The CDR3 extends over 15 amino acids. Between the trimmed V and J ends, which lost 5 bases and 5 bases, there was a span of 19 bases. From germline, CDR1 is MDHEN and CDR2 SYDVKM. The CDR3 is CASSLPETGRDEQYF. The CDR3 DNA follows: TGTGCCAGCAGTCTCCCTGAAACAGGGCGCGACGAGCAGTACTTC.

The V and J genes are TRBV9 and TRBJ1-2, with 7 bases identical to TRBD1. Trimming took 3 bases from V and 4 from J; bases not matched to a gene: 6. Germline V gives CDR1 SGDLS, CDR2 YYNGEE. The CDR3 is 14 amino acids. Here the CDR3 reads CASSAGDSPYGYTF. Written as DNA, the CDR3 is TGTGCCAGCAGCGCAGGGGACAGTCCCTATGGCTACACCTTC. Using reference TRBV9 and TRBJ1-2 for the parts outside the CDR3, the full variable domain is DSGVTQTPKHLITATGQRVTLRCSPRSGDLSVYWYQQSLDQGLQFLIQYYNGEERAKGNILERFSAQQFPDLHSELNLSSLELGDSALYFCASSAGDSPYGYTFGSGTRLTVV.

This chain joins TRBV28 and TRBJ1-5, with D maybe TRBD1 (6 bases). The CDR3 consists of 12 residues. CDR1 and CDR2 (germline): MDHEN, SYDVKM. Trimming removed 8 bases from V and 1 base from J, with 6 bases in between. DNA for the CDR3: TGTGCCAGCCAGGGGAGCAATCAGCCCCAGCATTTT. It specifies CASQGSNQPQHF.